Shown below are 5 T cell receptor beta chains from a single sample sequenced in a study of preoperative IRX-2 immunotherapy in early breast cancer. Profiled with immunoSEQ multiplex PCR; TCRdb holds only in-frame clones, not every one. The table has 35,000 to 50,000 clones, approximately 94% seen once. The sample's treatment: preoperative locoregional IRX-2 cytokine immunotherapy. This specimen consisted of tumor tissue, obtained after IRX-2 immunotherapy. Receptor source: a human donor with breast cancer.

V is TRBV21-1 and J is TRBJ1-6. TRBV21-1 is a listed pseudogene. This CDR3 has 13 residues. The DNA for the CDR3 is TGTGCCAGCACCATGGGGGAGAATTCACCCCTCCACTTT. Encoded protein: CASTMGENSPLHF.

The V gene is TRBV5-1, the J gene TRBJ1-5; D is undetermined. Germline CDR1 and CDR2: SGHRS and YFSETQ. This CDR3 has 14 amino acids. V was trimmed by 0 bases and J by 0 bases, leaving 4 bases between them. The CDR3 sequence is CASSLGYSNQPQHF. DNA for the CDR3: TGCGCCAGCAGCTTGGGGTATAGCAATCAGCCCCAGCATTTT.

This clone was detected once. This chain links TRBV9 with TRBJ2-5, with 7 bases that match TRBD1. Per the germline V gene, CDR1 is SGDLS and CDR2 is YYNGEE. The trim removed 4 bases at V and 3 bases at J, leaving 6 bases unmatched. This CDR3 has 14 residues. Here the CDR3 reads CASSSWQGEETQYF. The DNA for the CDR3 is TGTGCCAGCAGCTCATGGCAGGGGGAAGAGACCCAGTACTTC. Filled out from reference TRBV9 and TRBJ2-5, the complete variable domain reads DSGVTQTPKHLITATGQRVTLRCSPRSGDLSVYWYQQSLDQGLQFLIQYYNGEERAKGNILERFSAQQFPDLHSELNLSSLELGDSALYFCASSSWQGEETQYFGPGTRLLVL.

CDR3 residues: CASSAQGRANEKLFF. The CDR3 coding sequence is TGTGCCAGCAGCGCACAGGGTCGAGCTAATGAAAAACTGTTTTTT. This chain uses TRBV7-9 with TRBJ1-4; a weak D match, TRBD1 (6 bases). This CDR3 spans 15 amino acids. The V gene lost 5 bases and the J gene lost 3 bases, with 13 bases spanning the gap. Germline V gene lookup returns CDR1 SEHNR and CDR2 FQNEAQ (reference sequence). The full variable domain, rest sourced from reference TRBV7-9 and TRBJ1-4, is DTGVSQNPRHKITKRGQNVTFRCDPISEHNRLYWYRQTLGQGPEFLTYFQNEAQLEKSRLLSDRFSAERPKGSFSTLEIQRTEQGDSAMYLCASSAQGRANEKLFFGSGTQLSVL.

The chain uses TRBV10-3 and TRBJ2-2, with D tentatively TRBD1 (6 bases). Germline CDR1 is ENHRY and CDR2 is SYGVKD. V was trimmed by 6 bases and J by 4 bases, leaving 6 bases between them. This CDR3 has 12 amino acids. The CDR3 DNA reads TGTGCCATCAGAGGGGGCACCGGGGAGCTGTTTTTT. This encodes CAIRGGTGELFF.